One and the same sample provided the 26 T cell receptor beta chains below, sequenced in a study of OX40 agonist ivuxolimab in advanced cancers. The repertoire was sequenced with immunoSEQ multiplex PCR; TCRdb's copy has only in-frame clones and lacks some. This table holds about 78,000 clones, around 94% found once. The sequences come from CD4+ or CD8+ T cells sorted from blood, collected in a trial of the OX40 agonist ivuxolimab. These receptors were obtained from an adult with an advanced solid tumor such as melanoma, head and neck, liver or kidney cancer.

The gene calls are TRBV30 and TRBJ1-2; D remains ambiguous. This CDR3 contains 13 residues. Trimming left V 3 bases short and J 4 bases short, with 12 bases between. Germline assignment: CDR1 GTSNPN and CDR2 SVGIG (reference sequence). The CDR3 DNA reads TGTGCCTGGAGCTCGGGAGGAGGCTATGGCTACACCTTC. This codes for CAWSSGGGYGYTF.

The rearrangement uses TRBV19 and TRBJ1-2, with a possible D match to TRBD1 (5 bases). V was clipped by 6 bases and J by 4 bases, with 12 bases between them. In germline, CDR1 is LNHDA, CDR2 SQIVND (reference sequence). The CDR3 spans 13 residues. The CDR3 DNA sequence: TGTGCCAGTAGATCTCGGGACCTCTATGGCTACACCTTC. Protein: CASRSRDLYGYTF.

The CDR3 reads CASSLGQGLLPSTDTQYF. CDR3 coding DNA: TGTGCCAGCAGCTTAGGACAGGGGCTCCTACCTAGCACAGATACGCAGTATTTT. V is TRBV7-8 and J is TRBJ2-3; 8 bases are a match to TRBD1. CDR1 SGHVS and CDR2 FQNEAQ come from the germline V gene. This CDR3 is built from 18 residues. With 1 base clipped from V and 0 bases from J, the junction kept 9 bases outside the gene matches.

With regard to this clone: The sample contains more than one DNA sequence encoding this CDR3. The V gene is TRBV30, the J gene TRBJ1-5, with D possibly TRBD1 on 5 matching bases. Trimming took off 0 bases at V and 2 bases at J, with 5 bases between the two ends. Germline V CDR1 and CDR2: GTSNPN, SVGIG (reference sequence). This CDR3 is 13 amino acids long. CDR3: CAWSVRGNQPQHF. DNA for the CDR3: TGTGCCTGGAGTGTCAGGGGCAATCAGCCCCAGCATTTT.

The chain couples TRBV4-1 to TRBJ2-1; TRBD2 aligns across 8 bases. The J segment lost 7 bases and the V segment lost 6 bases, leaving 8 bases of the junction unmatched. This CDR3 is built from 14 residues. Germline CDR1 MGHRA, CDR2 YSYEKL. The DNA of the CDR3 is TGCGCCAGCAGAGGGACCTCGGGGGGGAATGAGCAGTTCTTC. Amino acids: CASRGTSGGNEQFF.

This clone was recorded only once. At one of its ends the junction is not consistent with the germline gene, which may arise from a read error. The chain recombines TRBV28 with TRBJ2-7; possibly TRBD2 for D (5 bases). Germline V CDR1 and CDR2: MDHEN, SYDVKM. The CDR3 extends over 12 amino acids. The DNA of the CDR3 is TGTGCCAGCAGTTTATCTGACGGGGATGGGAACTTC. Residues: CASSLSDGDGNF.

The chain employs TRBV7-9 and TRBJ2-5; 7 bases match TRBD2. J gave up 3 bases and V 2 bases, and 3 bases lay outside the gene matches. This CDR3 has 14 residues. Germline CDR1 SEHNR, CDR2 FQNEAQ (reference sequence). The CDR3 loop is CASSLPGGKETQYF. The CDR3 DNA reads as TGTGCCAGCAGCTTACCCGGGGGGAAAGAGACCCAGTACTTC.

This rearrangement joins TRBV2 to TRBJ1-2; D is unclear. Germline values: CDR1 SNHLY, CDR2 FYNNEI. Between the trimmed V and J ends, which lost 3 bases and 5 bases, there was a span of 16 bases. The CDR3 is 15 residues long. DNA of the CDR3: TGTGCCAGCAGTGAGAGCCGGGCCAGCCCTTATGGCTACACCTTC. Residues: CASSESRASPYGYTF.

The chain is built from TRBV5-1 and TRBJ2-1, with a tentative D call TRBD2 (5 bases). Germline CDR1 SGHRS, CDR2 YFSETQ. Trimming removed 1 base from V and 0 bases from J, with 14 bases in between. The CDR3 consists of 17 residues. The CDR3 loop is CASSLTDTRGSYNEQFF. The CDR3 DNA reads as TGCGCCAGCAGCTTGACAGATACCCGGGGCTCCTACAATGAGCAGTTCTTC.

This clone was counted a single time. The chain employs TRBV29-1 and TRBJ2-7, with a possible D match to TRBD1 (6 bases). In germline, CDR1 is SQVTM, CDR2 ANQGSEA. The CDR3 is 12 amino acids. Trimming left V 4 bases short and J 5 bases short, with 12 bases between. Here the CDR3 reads CSVGVRQDEQYF. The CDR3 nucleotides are TGCAGCGTTGGAGTTAGACAGGACGAGCAGTACTTC.

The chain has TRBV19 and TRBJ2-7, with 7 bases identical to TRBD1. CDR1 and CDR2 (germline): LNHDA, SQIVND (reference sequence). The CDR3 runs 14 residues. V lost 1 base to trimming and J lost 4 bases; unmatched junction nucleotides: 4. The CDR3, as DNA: TGTGCCAGTAGTATAGGACCAGGGGGTTACGAGCAGTACTTC. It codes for CASSIGPGGYEQYF.

The CDR3 DNA reads TGCGCCAGCAAGACACAGGGGCTTAACTATGGCTACACCTTC. This sequence encodes CASKTQGLNYGYTF. V usage is TRBV5-1 and J usage is TRBJ1-2; TRBD1 matches at 7 bases. CDR3 length: 14 amino acids. Trimming removed 6 bases from V and 1 base from J; junction bases left unmatched: 6. Germline CDR1 reads SGHRS; CDR2 reads YFSETQ.

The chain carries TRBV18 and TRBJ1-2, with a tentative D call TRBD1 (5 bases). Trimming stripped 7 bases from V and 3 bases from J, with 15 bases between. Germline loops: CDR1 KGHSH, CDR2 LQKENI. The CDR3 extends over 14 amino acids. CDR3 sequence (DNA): TGTGCCAGCTATCGGGACCGCGGCCACTATGGCTACACCTTC. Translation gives CASYRDRGHYGYTF.

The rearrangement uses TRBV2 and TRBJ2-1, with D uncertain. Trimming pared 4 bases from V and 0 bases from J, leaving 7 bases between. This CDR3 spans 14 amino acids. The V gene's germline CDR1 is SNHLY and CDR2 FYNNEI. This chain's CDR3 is CASSVQSSYNEQFF. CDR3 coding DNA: TGTGCCAGCAGTGTCCAGAGCTCCTACAATGAGCAGTTCTTC. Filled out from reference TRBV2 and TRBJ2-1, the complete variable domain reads EPEVTQTPSHQVTQMGQEVILRCVPISNHLYFYWYRQILGQKVEFLVSFYNNEISEKSEIFDDQFSVERPDGSNFTLKIRSTKLEDSAMYFCASSVQSSYNEQFFGPGTRLTVL.

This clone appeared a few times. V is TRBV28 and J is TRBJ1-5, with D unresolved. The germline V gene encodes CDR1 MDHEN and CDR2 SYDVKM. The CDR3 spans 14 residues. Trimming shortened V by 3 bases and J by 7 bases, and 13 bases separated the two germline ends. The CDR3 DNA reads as TGTGCCAGCAGTTTGCGAAGGGCGCCCCAGCCCCAGCATTTT. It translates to CASSLRRAPQPQHF.

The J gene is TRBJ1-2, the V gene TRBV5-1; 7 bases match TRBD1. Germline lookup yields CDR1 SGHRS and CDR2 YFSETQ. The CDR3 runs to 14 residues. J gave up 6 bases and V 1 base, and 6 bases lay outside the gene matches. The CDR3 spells CASSLSDRADGYTF. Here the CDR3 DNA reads TGCGCCAGCAGCTTGTCCGACAGGGCTGATGGCTACACCTTC.

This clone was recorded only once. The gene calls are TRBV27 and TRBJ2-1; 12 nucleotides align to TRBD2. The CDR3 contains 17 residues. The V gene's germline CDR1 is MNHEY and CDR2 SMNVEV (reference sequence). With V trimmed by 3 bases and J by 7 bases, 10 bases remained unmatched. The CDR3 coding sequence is TGTGCCAGCAGTTTCAACCGACTAGCGGGAGTTCGAAATGAGCAGTTCTTC. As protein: CASSFNRLAGVRNEQFF.

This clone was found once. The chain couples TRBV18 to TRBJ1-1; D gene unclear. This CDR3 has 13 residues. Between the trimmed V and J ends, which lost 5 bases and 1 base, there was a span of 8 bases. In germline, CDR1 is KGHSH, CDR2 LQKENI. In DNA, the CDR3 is TGTGCCAGCTCAAACCAAGAGAACACTGAAGCTTTCTTT. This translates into CASSNQENTEAFF.

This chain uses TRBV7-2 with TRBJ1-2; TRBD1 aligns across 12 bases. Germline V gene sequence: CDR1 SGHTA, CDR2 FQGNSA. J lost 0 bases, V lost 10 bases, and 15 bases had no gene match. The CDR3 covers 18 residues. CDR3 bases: TGTGCCACCTTAACTTCCGGGACAGGGGGCTACTCTAACTATGGCTACACCTTC. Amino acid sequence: CATLTSGTGGYSNYGYTF.

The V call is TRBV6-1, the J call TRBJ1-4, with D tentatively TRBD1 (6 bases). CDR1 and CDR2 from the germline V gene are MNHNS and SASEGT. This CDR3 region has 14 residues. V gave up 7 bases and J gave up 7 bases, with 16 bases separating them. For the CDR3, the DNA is TGTGCCAGCAAAACGGCGACAGGCGCTGAAAAACTGTTTTTT. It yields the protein CASKTATGAEKLFF.

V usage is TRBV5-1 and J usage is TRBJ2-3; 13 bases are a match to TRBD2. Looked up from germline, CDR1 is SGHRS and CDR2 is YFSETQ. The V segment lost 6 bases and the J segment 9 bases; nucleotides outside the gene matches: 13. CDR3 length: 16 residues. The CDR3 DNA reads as TGCGCCAGCATCTCAGTACCGGGACTAGCGGGGCTAACGCAGTATTTT. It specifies CASISVPGLAGLTQYF.

The CDR3 DNA follows: TGCGCCAGCAGAGATGACAGTACAGATACGCAGTATTTT. Translated, it gives CASRDDSTDTQYF. The V gene is TRBV10-1, the J gene TRBJ2-3, with D possibly matching TRBD1 (5 bases). Trimming took 6 bases from V and 3 from J, leaving 10 bases between them. This CDR3 contains 13 residues. Germline V gives CDR1 WNHNN, CDR2 SYGVQD (reference sequence).

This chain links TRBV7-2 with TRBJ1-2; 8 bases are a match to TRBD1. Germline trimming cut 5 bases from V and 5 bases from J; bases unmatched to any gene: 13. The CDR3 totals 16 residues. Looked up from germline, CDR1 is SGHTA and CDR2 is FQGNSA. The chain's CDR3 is CASSPTATGDFYGYTF. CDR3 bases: TGTGCCAGCAGCCCAACTGCGACAGGGGACTTTTATGGCTACACCTTC.

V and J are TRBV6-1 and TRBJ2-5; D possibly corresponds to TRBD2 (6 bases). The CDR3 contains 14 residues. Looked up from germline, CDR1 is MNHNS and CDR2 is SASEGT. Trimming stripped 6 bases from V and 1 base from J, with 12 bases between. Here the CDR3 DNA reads TGTGCCAGCAGAATGGGACTCATCCAAGAGACCCAGTACTTC. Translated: CASRMGLIQETQYF.

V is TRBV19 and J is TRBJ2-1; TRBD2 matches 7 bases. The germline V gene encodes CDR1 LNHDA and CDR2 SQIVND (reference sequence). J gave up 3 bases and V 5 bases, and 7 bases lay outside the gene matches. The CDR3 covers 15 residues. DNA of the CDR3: TGTGCCAGTAGTGTCTTAGCGGGCGACTACAATGAGCAGTTCTTC. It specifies CASSVLAGDYNEQFF.

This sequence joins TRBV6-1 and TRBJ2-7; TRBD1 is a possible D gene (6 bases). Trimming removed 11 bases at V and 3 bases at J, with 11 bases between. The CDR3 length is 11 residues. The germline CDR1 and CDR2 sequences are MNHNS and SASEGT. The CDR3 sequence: CAGDRNYEQYF. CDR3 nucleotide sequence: TGTGCCGGTGACAGGAACTACGAGCAGTACTTC.